What follows are 18 T cell receptor beta chains derived from one specimen sequenced in a study of T cells expressing NK-cell markers. With the 5' RACE reads reprocessed, TCRdb shows one record per CDR3 protein and no DNA. The sample's table shows 200,000 to 300,000 distinct CDR3 sequences. Sequencing was carried out using blood T cells: a sorted CD56 or NKG2C T cell subset, CD4+ or CD8+ T cells, or bulk PBMC T cells (not recorded which). The source of these receptors is a woman aged 18 to 69 in good health.

The chain combines TRBV4-3 with TRBJ2-1; the TCRdb call, TRBD2, lacks DNA for checking. Germline lookup yields CDR1 LGHNA and CDR2 YSLEER. This CDR3 has 17 amino acids. CDR3 sequence reads: CASSQGTGLTPYNEQFF.

The genes are TRBV5-1 and TRBJ2-2; there is no DNA to check the TCRdb D call of TRBD1. The germline V gene has CDR1 SGHRS and CDR2 YFSETQ. The CDR3 is 16 residues long. This CDR3 reads CASSLARGQAVGELFF. The whole variable domain, filled in from reference TRBV5-1 and TRBJ2-2, reads KAGVTQTPRYLIKTRGQQVTLSCSPISGHRSVSWYQQTPGQGLQFLFEYFSETQRNKGNFPGRFSGRQFSNSRSEMNVSTLELGDSALYLCASSLARGQAVGELFFGEGSRLTVL.

V usage is TRBV7-3 and J usage is TRBJ2-1; TCRdb returns TRBD1, unconfirmable since there is no DNA. This CDR3 region has 15 residues. Germline V gene data show CDR1 as SGHTA and CDR2 as FQGTGA. CDR3 region: CASSLQGQGANEQFF.

Here the CDR3 reads CSARLHNDQPQHF. The chain uses TRBV20-1 and TRBJ1-5. The CDR3 spans 13 residues. Germline-derived CDR1 and CDR2 are DFQATT and SNEGSKA (reference sequence).

The gene calls are TRBV5-1 and TRBJ2-3; TCRdb indicates TRBD1, and absent DNA this call remains unverified. Germline CDR1 and CDR2: SGHRS and YFSETQ. This CDR3 comprises 16 residues. CDR3 amino acids: CASSRTPDRGTDTQYF.

J is TRBJ2-1 and V is TRBV12-3 or TRBV12-4; the D gene TCRdb calls, TRBD1, cannot be checked with no DNA. The CDR3 has 17 residues. This CDR3 reads CASATRRGEDSYNEQFF.

The chain links TRBV12-3 or TRBV12-4 to TRBJ1-2; there is no DNA to check the TCRdb D call of TRBD1. The CDR3 runs to 15 residues. The CDR3 region is CASSLGDRVGGSYTF.

The rearrangement links TRBV18 to TRBJ1-1. The CDR3 runs to 18 residues. CDR1 is KGHSH and CDR2 is LQKENI in the germline V gene. This CDR3 is CASSPPGSEGPWGTEAFF.

The chain uses TRBV12-3 or TRBV12-4 and TRBJ1-5. The CDR3 sequence is 14 residues long. This CDR3 reads CASSRTDSNQPQHF.

The V gene is TRBV7-2, the J gene TRBJ2-1; TCRdb's D call of TRBD1 is untestable without DNA. Germline CDR1 SGHTA, CDR2 FQGNSA. This CDR3 is 16 amino acids long. CDR3 in amino acids: CASSFVAGHSYNEQFF.

V and J are TRBV5-1 and TRBJ2-2; the TCRdb D gene call, TRBD1, has no DNA to confirm it. Germline V gene lookup returns CDR1 SGHRS and CDR2 YFSETQ. The CDR3 contains 15 residues. The CDR3 loop reads CASSLDGGNTGELFF.

The chain has TRBV5-4 and TRBJ2-3; TCRdb's D gene call, TRBD1, goes unchecked for lack of DNA. This CDR3 has 14 residues. Looked up from germline, CDR1 is SGHNT and CDR2 is YYREEE (reference sequence). The CDR3 protein is CASSLKGGTDTQYF.

The chain carries TRBV5-1 and TRBJ2-2; TCRdb's D call of TRBD2 is untestable without DNA. Germline V gene sequence: CDR1 SGHRS, CDR2 YFSETQ. This CDR3 is 17 amino acids long. The CDR3 here is CASSLELAGMFTGELFF.

The CDR3: CASSFETGPNEQFF. This sequence joins TRBV7-2 and TRBJ2-1; TCRdb indicates TRBD1, and absent DNA this call remains unverified. Per the germline V gene, CDR1 is SGHTA and CDR2 is FQGNSA. CDR3 length: 14 amino acids.

The chain carries TRBV12-3 or TRBV12-4 and TRBJ1-6; TCRdb indicates TRBD1, and absent DNA this call remains unverified. The CDR3 runs 15 residues. The CDR3 sequence is CASTPEGTIGSPLHF.

The rearrangement links TRBV20-1 to TRBJ1-6. The CDR3 totals 11 residues. Per germline, CDR1 DFQATT and CDR2 SNEGSKA (reference sequence). The CDR3: CSARAGPALHF.

This chain connects TRBV20-1 to TRBJ2-3; TCRdb gives TRBD2 as the D gene, but with no DNA this cannot be confirmed. Germline assignment: CDR1 DFQATT and CDR2 SNEGSKA (reference sequence). The CDR3 contains 17 residues. CDR3 in amino acids: CSARDPVTSGRTDTQYF.

This chain joins TRBV30 and TRBJ1-5; TCRdb indicates TRBD1, and absent DNA this call remains unverified. Looked up from germline, CDR1 is GTSNPN and CDR2 is SVGIG (reference sequence). This CDR3 spans 12 amino acids. CDR3 loop: CAWSVGGGPQHF.